This T cell receptor beta chain was recovered during a study of OX40 agonist ivuxolimab in advanced cancers. Study at large: The patients received ivuxolimab by intravenous route every 2 weeks at 0.01 to 10 mg/kg. General study points: Partial responders at 0.1-3.0 mg/kg showed near-lowest clonal expansion.

Turning to this clone: The antigen remains unidentified.

People who had autoimmune disease history or systemic immunosuppression were excluded. Researchers took blood at baseline, on cycle 4 day 1, and on cycle 7 day 1. The V end lost 4 bases, the J end lost 4 bases, and 16 bases lay between the germline ends. This CDR3 region has 15 residues. Germline assignment: CDR1 MNHNY and CDR2 SVGAGI (reference sequence). Using immunoSEQ multiplex PCR, the repertoire was profiled, and TCRdb retains in-frame clones only, with some absent. The table records 75,000 to 100,000 clones, about four fifths of them present only once. The J gene is TRBJ1-1, the V gene TRBV6-6; D is possibly TRBD1 (5 bases). This specimen consisted of CD4+ or CD8+ T cells sorted from blood, obtained in a trial of the OX40 agonist ivuxolimab. The clonotype comes from an adult with an advanced solid tumor such as melanoma, head and neck, liver or kidney cancer. CDR3 sequence: CASSSYPPGATEAFF. As DNA, the CDR3 is TGTGCCAGCAGTTCATATCCCCCCGGGGCCACTGAAGCTTTCTTT.